This TCR beta chain was captured in a study of T cell repertoires in cytomegalovirus infection. Germline lookup yields CDR1 SQVTM and CDR2 ANQGSEA. This CDR3 is 14 amino acids long. In TCRdb, the reads were re-called with MiXCR into one record per CDR3 protein. This sample has fewer than 400,000 distinct CDR3 sequences, with 15% to 20% found just once. This clonotype was sampled from a human donor in good health (CMV status not recorded). Some clones in this sample may be carry-over from other donors' samples. V is TRBV29-1 and J is TRBJ2-1; 13 nucleotides line up with TRBD2. Sequenced input: PBMCs. The CDR3 sequence: CSTAGTSGVDEQFF. As DNA, the CDR3 is TGCAGTACCGCCGGGACTAGCGGGGTAGATGAGCAGTTCTTC.